Given below is one T cell receptor beta chain in context. Profiling relied on immunoSEQ multiplex PCR, and the TCRdb table lists in-frame clones only, not all of them. The sample includes 53,000 or so clones, more than 70% of them seen just once. This sample stems from a study of OX40 agonist ivuxolimab in advanced cancers. About the research overall: Ivuxolimab, which is an agonistic anti-OX40 (CD134) antibody, was administered to the patients.

V shed 8 bases and J 2 bases; nucleotides not matched to a gene: 6. CDR1 and CDR2 (germline): LNHDA, SQIVND (reference sequence). This CDR3 is built from 14 residues. The sequence derives from an adult with an advanced solid tumor such as melanoma, head and neck, liver or kidney cancer. The chain combines TRBV19 with TRBJ1-1, with TRBD1 identical over 9 bases. The starting material was CD4+ or CD8+ T cells sorted from blood, obtained in a trial of the OX40 agonist ivuxolimab. The chain's CDR3 is CASQTTGGNTEAFF. The CDR3, as DNA: TGTGCCAGTCAAACGACAGGGGGAAACACTGAAGCTTTCTTT.